This T cell receptor (beta chain) was sequenced for a study of T cell responses to AZD1222 COVID-19 vaccine. Study findings and constraints: Unmutated variant regions reportedly attract nearly half of all spike-specific TCRs.

This clone was observed a handful of times. As yet, its antigen is unknown. TCRdb keeps only in-frame clones here, not all; method: immunoSEQ multiplex PCR. Of about 86,000 clones in the sample, roughly nine tenths are singletons; the top ten hold approximately 2.1%. The V and J ends lost 4 bases and 7 bases respectively, with 11 bases between them. This CDR3 comprises 14 residues. The germline V gene has CDR1 MGHDK and CDR2 SYGVNS. The chain combines TRBV25-1 with TRBJ1-6; TRBD1 is a possible D gene (5 bases). The sequence came from an adult in good health. The specimen was peripheral blood, collected on day 0 of AZD1222 vaccination. CDR3 coding DNA: TGTGCCAGCAGTGTTGACAGAACCAATTCACCCCTCCACTTT. This encodes CASSVDRTNSPLHF.